These 9 T cell receptor beta chains came from one sample sequenced in a study of CD8+ T cells in alopecia areata (dated by TCRdb to the late 2010s). The library was built by means of the immunoSEQ multiplex PCR assay. RNA was extracted from all samples and reverse transcribed into cDNA as template for TCR sequencing. TCRdb mirrors the immuneACCESS table, restricted to in-frame sequences. Some clones are absent from its copies; in checked studies, under half trace to an unresolved V gene, and the reason for the others is unknown. The sample table contains about 42,000 clones; only one count was recorded for around nine tenths of them. The ten largest clones take up approximately 20% of the sample. Interpreted using the paper, the time point label stands for: about 25 weeks on oral tofacitinib. In the paper's terms, the treatment or condition label means: oral pan-JAK inhibitor, 5-10 mg twice daily.

This sample comprised CD8+ T cells sorted from blood, obtained at week 24, from a patient treated with tofacitinib. These receptors all come from a human donor with alopecia areata.

The V call is TRBV29-1, the J call TRBJ2-1; D remains unclear. Trimming stripped 8 bases from V and 5 bases from J, with 16 bases between. Germline V CDR1 and CDR2: SQVTM, ANQGSEA. The CDR3 consists of 13 residues. The chain's CDR3 is CSSIDGLDNEQFF. DNA for the CDR3: TGCAGCTCAATCGACGGTCTCGACAATGAGCAGTTCTTC.

Turning to this clone: At one end, the junction sequence differs from germline, possibly due to a read error. The J gene is TRBJ2-1, the V gene TRBV7-7; D might be TRBD1 (5 bases). The CDR3 spans 14 residues. Germline values: CDR1 SSHAT, CDR2 FNYEAQ (reference sequence). The CDR3 DNA sequence: TGTGCTAGCAGCTTAGGTCAGGGAAGGAATGAGCAGTTCTTC. Its protein product is CASSLGQGRNEQFF.

The table lists this clone with a count of one. V is TRBV28 and J is TRBJ2-5, with 11 nucleotides matching TRBD2. The germline gives CDR1 MDHEN, CDR2 SYDVKM. CDR3 length: 17 residues. Unmatched junction bases numbered 11, after V lost 3 bases and J lost 5 bases. The CDR3 is CASSLPPRLAGLETQYF. The DNA for the CDR3 is TGTGCCAGCAGTTTGCCCCCTCGACTAGCGGGGTTGGAGACCCAGTACTTC. Looking up the rest from reference TRBV28 and TRBJ2-5 gives the full variable domain: DVKVTQSSRYLVKRTGEKVFLECVQDMDHENMFWYRQDPGLGLRLIYFSYDVKMKEKGDIPEGYSVSREKKERFSLILESASTNQTSMYLCASSLPPRLAGLETQYFGPGTRLLVL.

V is TRBV29-1 and J is TRBJ2-1; the match to TRBD1 covers 7 bases. Trimming took 7 bases from V and 2 from J; bases not matched to a gene: 14. The CDR3 has 16 residues. The germline gives CDR1 SQVTM, CDR2 ANQGSEA. The CDR3 is CSAPVPGTAAYNEQFF. DNA of the CDR3: TGCAGCGCACCCGTCCCAGGGACAGCAGCCTACAATGAGCAGTTCTTC.

This chain links TRBV27 with TRBJ2-2; D is uncertain. Germline CDR1 MNHEY, CDR2 SMNVEV (reference sequence). The CDR3 has 13 amino acids. Trimming left V 0 bases short and J 5 bases short, with 4 bases between. CDR3: CASSLSRTGELFF. CDR3 coding DNA: TGTGCCAGCAGTTTATCGAGGACCGGGGAGCTGTTTTTT.

This rearrangement joins TRBV6-1 to TRBJ2-5, with D possibly called TRBD1 or TRBD2 (6 bases each). CDR3 length: 15 residues. V shed 2 bases and J shed 2 bases, with 12 bases lying between them. The germline gives CDR1 MNHNS, CDR2 SASEGT. CDR3 sequence: CASSEIGGQQETQYF. The CDR3 DNA follows: TGTGCCAGCAGTGAAATCGGGGGCCAGCAAGAGACCCAGTACTTC.

The chain's CDR3 is CASSPDQETQYF. The DNA of the CDR3 is TGTGCCAGCAGTCCAGACCAAGAGACCCAGTACTTC. The chain uses TRBV27 and TRBJ2-5; D is unresolved. This CDR3 has 12 residues. Germline lookup yields CDR1 MNHEY and CDR2 SMNVEV (reference sequence). Trimming removed 5 bases from V and 0 bases from J, with 4 bases in between.

The J gene is TRBJ2-7, the V gene TRBV6-1; D is ambiguous. V was shortened by 7 bases and J by 1 base, with 8 bases between the two germline ends. The germline V gene has CDR1 MNHNS and CDR2 SASEGT. CDR3 length equals 12 residues. The CDR3 DNA is TGTGCCAGCAATGCGTGGTCCTACGAGCAGTACTTC. It specifies CASNAWSYEQYF.

The chain recombines TRBV6-5 with TRBJ1-5; D gene unclear. The CDR3 has 13 residues. The germline CDR1 and CDR2 sequences are MNHEY and SVGAGI. V lost 7 bases and J 2 bases, leaving 9 bases between the germline ends. The CDR3 sequence is CASKQMGNQPQHF. The CDR3 bases are TGTGCCAGCAAACAGATGGGCAATCAGCCCCAGCATTTT.